The 28 T cell receptor beta chains below all came from one sample that was sequenced in a study of CD8+CD57+ T cells in acquired aplastic anemia. Both TCR beta VDJ combination and CDR3 sequence profiling were carried out. Genomic DNA was the template for this profiling. TCRdb independently ran MiXCR on the reads; one entry per CDR3 protein. The sample includes approximately 380,000 distinct CDR3 sequences, 65% to 75% seen only once; the top ten take 3.5% to 4.5%. Sequenced material: sorted CD4+, CD8+, or CD8+CD57+ T cells (not recorded which) from PBMCs. The receptors were sampled from a human donor in good health, serving as a control.

The chain combines TRBV9 with TRBJ1-2, with D unclear. Germline CDR1 SGDLS, CDR2 YYNGEE. The CDR3 is made up of 15 amino acids. V was cut by 0 bases and J by 5 bases, with 14 bases left in between. The DNA of the CDR3 is TGTGCCAGCAGCGTAGATTGGACGCAGGCTTATGGCTACACCTTC. It translates to CASSVDWTQAYGYTF.

The rearrangement uses TRBV15 and TRBJ1-6, with a weak D call TRBD1 (6 bases). The CDR3 is 14 residues long. Trimming shortened V by 7 bases and J by 10 bases, and 17 bases separated the two germline ends. Per the germline V gene, CDR1 is LNHNV and CDR2 is YYDKDF (reference sequence). The CDR3, as DNA: TGTGCCACCAAGCAAGCCCAAGGGGGGTCACCCCTCCACTTT. It specifies CATKQAQGGSPLHF.

The chain is built from TRBV2 and TRBJ2-3; 8 positions agree with TRBD2. V shed 2 bases and J 0 bases; nucleotides not matched to a gene: 4. CDR3 length equals 16 residues. CDR1 is SNHLY, CDR2 FYNNEI, per germline. CDR3 sequence reads: CASSEIPGGSTDTQYF. The CDR3 DNA reads TGTGCCAGCAGTGAAATACCGGGGGGGAGCACAGATACGCAGTATTTT.

The J gene is TRBJ2-5, the V gene TRBV7-2, with no clear D. Per germline, CDR1 SGHTA and CDR2 FQGNSA. Trimming stripped 0 bases from V and 9 bases from J, with 8 bases between. CDR3 length: 12 amino acids. The CDR3 spells CASSLAYNAQYF. CDR3 DNA: TGTGCCAGCAGCTTAGCGTACAATGCCCAGTACTTC.

The CDR3: CASSLEKPNTEAFF. The CDR3 region has the DNA TGCGCCAGCAGCTTGGAGAAGCCGAACACTGAAGCTTTCTTT. The chain has TRBV5-1 and TRBJ1-1; no firm D call. The germline gives CDR1 SGHRS, CDR2 YFSETQ. Trimming cost V 0 bases and J 1 base, with 7 bases left between them. The CDR3 loop spans 14 amino acids.

V and J are TRBV5-4 and TRBJ1-2; 10 positions match TRBD1. V was clipped by 4 bases and J by 2 bases; unmatched bases: 14. Germline V gene data show CDR1 as SGHNT and CDR2 as YYREEE (reference sequence). The CDR3 runs 18 residues. Here the CDR3 DNA reads TGTGCCAGCAGCACACGGACAGGGGGACAGATAACGAACTATGGCTACACCTTC. Protein sequence: CASSTRTGGQITNYGYTF.

Regarding this clonotype: The junction shows a germline mismatch at one end, possibly a read error. CDR3 nucleotides: TGTGCCAGCAGCTTGGCAGTACAAGAGGCCCAGTACTTC. Translation: CASSLAVQEAQYF. The rearrangement joins TRBV9 to TRBJ2-5; D ambiguous. This CDR3 has 13 residues. Germline lookup yields CDR1 SGDLS and CDR2 YYNGEE.

This chain joins TRBV20-1 and TRBJ2-7; 11 bases map to TRBD2. V gave up 1 base and J gave up 3 bases; unmatched junction bases: 11. The CDR3 is made up of 17 amino acids. Germline CDR1 reads DFQATT; CDR2 reads SNEGSKA (reference sequence). The DNA for the CDR3 is TGCAGTGCTAGAGGACCCGGGCTAGCGGGGGGAATCTACGAGCAGTACTTC. Protein product: CSARGPGLAGGIYEQYF.

This clonotype was recorded a few times. A junction boundary mismatches the germline segment, possibly from a read error. This rearrangement joins TRBV10-1 to TRBJ2-1; 12 bases fit TRBD2. Germline V CDR1 and CDR2: WNHNN, SYGVQD (reference sequence). The CDR3 length is 15 residues. CDR3 bases: TGCGCCCGCAGCGCTAGCGGGGGGGCCGACAATGAGCAGTTCTTC. Translated: CARSASGGADNEQFF.

V is TRBV12-3 or TRBV12-4 and J is TRBJ2-7, with D possibly being TRBD1 (5 bases). This CDR3 is built from 12 residues. Written as DNA, the CDR3 is TGTGCTGGCAGTTCAGACAGCTACGAGCAGTACTTC. It codes for CAGSSDSYEQYF.

This clonotype was counted many times. The chain recombines TRBV7-9 with TRBJ1-2; D unclear. CDR3 length: 13 amino acids. CDR1 is SEHNR and CDR2 is FQNEAQ in the germline V gene (reference sequence). Trimming left V 1 base short and J 1 base short, with 4 bases between. As DNA, the CDR3 is TGTGCCAGCAGCTTAGAAGTTAACTATGGCTACACCTTC. Its protein product is CASSLEVNYGYTF.

Comments on this clonotype: The junction shows a germline mismatch at one end, possibly a read error. V and J are TRBV10-3 and TRBJ2-7, with 13 bases identical to TRBD2. This CDR3 contains 16 residues. The V gene's germline CDR1 is ENHRY and CDR2 SYGVKD. The CDR3 loop reads CASSYTSGGVTYEQYF. As DNA, the CDR3 is TGTGCCAGCAGTTACACTAGCGGGGGGGTAACCTACGAGCAGTACTTC.

This clonotype was found a few times. CDR3 DNA sequence: TGTGCCAGCAGACGGACAGGGACGTGGAACACTGAAGCTTTCTTT. This translates into CASRRTGTWNTEAFF. This rearrangement joins TRBV2 to TRBJ1-1; 8 bases are shared with TRBD1. This CDR3 contains 15 residues. V trimming: 6 bases; J trimming: 1 base; junction bases outside the gene matches: 7. Germline V gene sequence: CDR1 SNHLY, CDR2 FYNNEI.

This sequence joins TRBV7-9 and TRBJ1-5; a possible D gene is TRBD1 (5 bases). Looked up from germline, CDR1 is SEHNR and CDR2 is FQNEAQ (reference sequence). The CDR3 runs to 13 residues. V was clipped by 10 bases and J by 7 bases, with 17 bases between them. The CDR3 nucleotides are TGTGCCACCCAGCTCAGCGGGGGACAGCCCCAGCATTTT. Its protein product is CATQLSGGQPQHF.

This clonotype has ten or more counts. This sequence joins TRBV20-1 and TRBJ2-1; TRBD2 matches 7 bases. Losses at the gene ends were 6 bases for V and 6 bases for J; bases not matched to a gene: 14. The germline V gene encodes CDR1 DFQATT and CDR2 SNEGSKA (reference sequence). The CDR3 extends over 15 amino acids. The CDR3: CSAYSRRGRFNEQFF. In DNA, the CDR3 is TGCAGTGCCTATTCGAGGCGGGGGAGATTCAATGAGCAGTTCTTC.

On this clonotype itself: Germline and junction disagree at one end, which may indicate a read error. The chain combines TRBV19 with TRBJ1-4; D unresolved. Germline loops: CDR1 LNHDA, CDR2 SQIVND (reference sequence). The CDR3 is 16 amino acids. Here the CDR3 DNA reads TGTGCCAGTACCCCGGCGAAGCAATCAGCCAATGAAAAATTGTTTTTT. This gives the protein CASTPAKQSANEKLFF.

This clonotype has a handful of counts. The rearrangement joins TRBV24-1 to TRBJ1-2; TRBD1 agrees at 8 bases. This CDR3 has 13 amino acids. V dropped 4 bases and J dropped 8; count of bases not matched to a gene: 5. The germline gives CDR1 KGHDR, CDR2 SFDVKD. Here the CDR3 reads CATSDNRGEGYTF. The CDR3 region has the DNA TGTGCCACCAGTGACAACAGGGGGGAAGGCTACACCTTC.

The chain has TRBV29-1 and TRBJ1-2; perhaps TRBD1 as D (5 bases). This CDR3 has 13 amino acids. Per germline, CDR1 SQVTM and CDR2 ANQGSEA. The CDR3 sequence: CIGERGGNYGYTF. CDR3 DNA sequence: TGCATCGGTGAGAGGGGCGGGAACTATGGCTACACCTTC.

The chain is built from TRBV5-1 and TRBJ1-2; TRBD1 is a possible D gene (5 bases). From germline, CDR1 is SGHRS and CDR2 YFSETQ. CDR3 length: 15 residues. Between the trimmed V and J ends, which lost 3 bases and 8 bases, there was a span of 20 bases. The CDR3 loop reads CASSSKQVVVYGYTF. CDR3 sequence (DNA): TGCGCCAGCAGCTCCAAACAGGTGGTGGTATACGGCTACACCTTC.

This clonotype was counted a few times. The rearrangement uses TRBV9 and TRBJ2-6; D gene unclear. This CDR3 has 15 residues. Germline V gene sequence: CDR1 SGDLS, CDR2 YYNGEE. The V gene lost 1 base and the J gene lost 0 bases, with 5 bases spanning the gap. This CDR3 is CASSVKGSGANVLTF. CDR3 DNA: TGTGCCAGCAGCGTAAAGGGCTCTGGGGCCAACGTCCTGACTTTC.

This clonotype was observed once. This chain links TRBV29-1 with TRBJ2-3; TRBD2 might be the D (5 bases). The CDR3 runs 11 residues. CDR1 is SQVTM, CDR2 ANQGSEA, per germline. CDR3 amino acids: CARSRGDTQYF. As DNA, the CDR3 is TGCGCCAGAAGCCGGGGAGATACGCAGTATTTT.

This clonotype came up a few times. The chain recombines TRBV18 with TRBJ1-2; 8 bases are shared with TRBD1. Trimming at V came to 3 bases and at J to 4 bases, leaving 4 bases not matched to a gene. CDR1 and CDR2 from the germline V gene are KGHSH and LQKENI. The CDR3 contains 14 residues. CDR3 bases: TGTGCCAGCTCACCGACAGGGGATAGCTATGGCTACACCTTC. Protein: CASSPTGDSYGYTF.

A word on this clonotype: The junction departs from germline at one end; a sequencing error may be responsible. This chain joins TRBV2 and TRBJ1-5; D unclear. The CDR3 is 11 residues long. From germline, CDR1 is SNHLY and CDR2 FYNNEI. The CDR3 reads CAGSSDSSQHF. The CDR3, as DNA: TGTGCCGGCAGTTCCGATTCATCCCAGCATTTT.

This CDR3 reads CASSPEGAGEKLFF. For the CDR3, the DNA is TGCGCCAGCAGCCCAGAGGGGGCTGGTGAAAAACTGTTTTTT. The chain has TRBV5-1 and TRBJ1-4, with 7 bases aligning to TRBD1. Per germline, CDR1 SGHRS and CDR2 YFSETQ. Unmatched junction bases numbered 7, after V lost 4 bases and J lost 7 bases. CDR3 length: 14 amino acids. Looking up the rest from reference TRBV5-1 and TRBJ1-4 gives the full variable domain: KAGVTQTPRYLIKTRGQQVTLSCSPISGHRSVSWYQQTPGQGLQFLFEYFSETQRNKGNFPGRFSGRQFSNSRSEMNVSTLELGDSALYLCASSPEGAGEKLFFGSGTQLSVL.

The chain links TRBV10-2 to TRBJ1-2; D not certain. This CDR3 is built from 15 residues. V was cut by 3 bases and J by 4 bases, with 15 bases left in between. Germline V gene data show CDR1 as WSHSY and CDR2 as SAAADI. CDR3 DNA sequence: TGCGCCAGCAGTGATTTAGTTAGGGAACCCTATGGCTACACCTTC. This gives the protein CASSDLVREPYGYTF.

As concerns this clonotype: Given the absence of the conserved phenylalanine or tryptophan at the CDR3 end, a read error is likely. Because the CDR3's place on the DNA is in doubt, the DNA is left out and the CDR3 is given as listed by TCRdb. CDR3 residues: CASNPVTGPRTLK. The chain is built from TRBV7-8 and TRBJ1-6; the table's D gene call, TRBD1, was not cross checked with the DNA. CDR1 is SGHVS and CDR2 is FQNEAQ in the germline V gene. The CDR3 is made up of 13 amino acids, end residues included.

The chain carries TRBV2 and TRBJ2-3; the match to TRBD2 covers 11 bases. The germline V gene encodes CDR1 SNHLY and CDR2 FYNNEI. The CDR3 has 16 amino acids. The J segment lost 4 bases and the V segment lost 1 base, leaving 4 bases of the junction unmatched. The CDR3 region is CASSEGSGGAADTQYF. The CDR3 nucleotides are TGTGCCAGCAGTGAAGGTAGCGGGGGGGCGGCAGATACGCAGTATTTT.

The sample holds many counts of this clonotype. This CDR3 is CASSSSSAGSGKLFF. DNA for the CDR3: TGTGCCAGTAGTTCTTCGAGCGCAGGGTCGGGAAAACTGTTTTTT. The rearrangement joins TRBV19 to TRBJ1-4; D is possibly TRBD1 (5 bases). V was clipped by 5 bases and J by 10 bases, with 20 bases between them. In germline, CDR1 is LNHDA, CDR2 SQIVND (reference sequence). The CDR3 contains 15 residues.